A selection of T cell receptor beta chains follows, all from one sample in a study of Ad26.COV2.S vaccination and SARS-CoV-2 variants. The method was immunoSEQ multiplex PCR; TCRdb's version includes in-frame clones alone and lacks a portion of them. The data contain over 400,000 clones, about nine tenths of them singletons. The specimen comprised peripheral blood, sampled in a trial of Ad26.COV2.S vaccine versus placebo. These receptors were collected from a person aged 18-65 years who received the Ad26.COV2.S COVID-19 vaccine or a placebo. The CDR3 runs from the conserved cysteine through the conserved F or W. The order of the fields is CDR3 DNA, CDR3 protein, J gene, D gene, V gene, clone size. D genes are given only for firm matches. Size is stated for part of the rows, as once, few or many counts, or as a class when the clone is expanded.

CDR3 DNA: TGTGCCAGCAGCTTTTCGGACAGGGTAGGGGGTGATACGCAGTATTTT; CDR3 protein: CASSFSDRVGGDTQYF; J gene: TRBJ2-3; D gene: TRBD1; V gene: TRBV7-2; clone size: -
CDR3 DNA: TGCAGTGCTAGTGGACTAGCGGGATACAATGAGCAGTTCTTC; CDR3 protein: CSASGLAGYNEQFF; J gene: TRBJ2-1; D gene: TRBD2; V gene: TRBV20-1; clone size: -
CDR3 DNA: TGTGCCAGCAGCTTAGGGACTAGCGGGAGCTCCTACAATGAGCAGTTCTTC; CDR3 protein: CASSLGTSGSSYNEQFF; J gene: TRBJ2-1; D gene: TRBD2; V gene: TRBV7-8; clone size: -
CDR3 DNA: TGTGCCTGGAGTAAAGGGGCCTCTGGAAACACCATATATTTT; CDR3 protein: CAWSKGASGNTIYF; J gene: TRBJ1-3; D gene: -; V gene: TRBV30; clone size: -
CDR3 DNA: TGTGCCAGCAGCTTAAAAGCGGGAGGTCGGTACAATGAGCAGTTCTTC; CDR3 protein: CASSLKAGGRYNEQFF; J gene: TRBJ2-1; D gene: TRBD2; V gene: TRBV7-2; clone size: -
CDR3 DNA: TGTGCCAGCAGCTTGGACCCAAACTTCGAGCAGTACTTC; CDR3 protein: CASSLDPNFEQYF; J gene: TRBJ2-7; D gene: -; V gene: TRBV7-2; clone size: few
CDR3 DNA: TGTGCCAGCAGCTTAGCGGTCGGGGGCGGTGGGGCCAACGTCCTGACTTTC; CDR3 protein: CASSLAVGGGGANVLTF; J gene: TRBJ2-6; D gene: -; V gene: TRBV7-2; clone size: -
CDR3 DNA: TGTGCCAGCAGTTTTGCTAGGGATCCGATACTTAAAACATTTTACGAGCAGTACTTC; CDR3 protein: CASSFARDPILKTFYEQYF; J gene: TRBJ2-7; D gene: -; V gene: TRBV27; clone size: -
CDR3 DNA: TGCGCCAGCAGCTTGGGGGACACTGAAGCTTTCTTT; CDR3 protein: CASSLGDTEAFF; J gene: TRBJ1-1; D gene: -; V gene: TRBV5-1; clone size: -
CDR3 DNA: TGTGCCAGCAGTTACGCGGTTGAGGGTTCACCCCTCCACTTT; CDR3 protein: CASSYAVEGSPLHF; J gene: TRBJ1-6; D gene: -; V gene: TRBV6-6; clone size: -
CDR3 DNA: TGTGCCAGCAGGGCGGGGACTGTCTCTGGAAACACCATATATTTT; CDR3 protein: CASRAGTVSGNTIYF; J gene: TRBJ1-3; D gene: -; V gene: TRBV6-5; clone size: -
CDR3 DNA: TGCAGCGTTGAAGATCTTGAACTAGCGGGAGGGTCAGATACGCAGTATTTT; CDR3 protein: CSVEDLELAGGSDTQYF; J gene: TRBJ2-3; D gene: TRBD2; V gene: TRBV29-1; clone size: -
CDR3 DNA: TGCGCCAGCAGCCAGCTTTCACAGGGTTGGTCGGGGGAGCAGTACTTC; CDR3 protein: CASSQLSQGWSGEQYF; J gene: TRBJ2-7; D gene: -; V gene: TRBV4-1; clone size: -
CDR3 DNA: TGTGCCACCAGCAGAGATAAGGGGTGGACACCCCTCCACTTT; CDR3 protein: CATSRDKGWTPLHF; J gene: TRBJ1-6; D gene: -; V gene: TRBV15; clone size: -
CDR3 DNA: TGTGCCAGCAGCCAAGGTCGTCTAGCGGGACTCGATGAGCAGTTCTTC; CDR3 protein: CASSQGRLAGLDEQFF; J gene: TRBJ2-1; D gene: TRBD2; V gene: TRBV3-1/TRBV3-2; clone size: -
CDR3 DNA: TGTGCCAGCAGCGTAGGGACTACCGACACAGATACGCAGTATTTT; CDR3 protein: CASSVGTTDTDTQYF; J gene: TRBJ2-3; D gene: -; V gene: TRBV9; clone size: few
CDR3 DNA: TGTGCCTGGAGTAGTAGGTCTGAGCAGTTCTTC; CDR3 protein: CAWSSRSEQFF; J gene: TRBJ2-1; D gene: -; V gene: TRBV30; clone size: -
CDR3 DNA: TGTGCCAGCAGTCCGCCGGGACTAGACTACAATGAGCAGTTCTTC; CDR3 protein: CASSPPGLDYNEQFF; J gene: TRBJ2-1; D gene: TRBD2; V gene: TRBV28; clone size: -
CDR3 DNA: TGCGCCAGCAGCCAAGATCCCCTCTCATTTGGTTTAGGTGGCTACACCTTC; CDR3 protein: CASSQDPLSFGLGGYTF; J gene: TRBJ1-2; D gene: -; V gene: TRBV4-1; clone size: -
CDR3 DNA: TGTGCCAGCAGCTTAAACCCGGGACTAGGTAAAAATGAGCAGTTCTTC; CDR3 protein: CASSLNPGLGKNEQFF; J gene: TRBJ2-1; D gene: TRBD2; V gene: TRBV7-2; clone size: -
CDR3 DNA: TGCGCCAGCAGAAGTCCGAACACAGATACGCAGTATTTT; CDR3 protein: CASRSPNTDTQYF; J gene: TRBJ2-3; D gene: -; V gene: TRBV4-1; clone size: -
CDR3 DNA: TGTGCCAGCAATCCGGGAGGCGGCTACGAGCAGTACTTC; CDR3 protein: CASNPGGGYEQYF; J gene: TRBJ2-7; D gene: TRBD2; V gene: TRBV6-6; clone size: -
CDR3 DNA: TGTGCCAGCAGTGAAGTTCAGGAAGAGACCCAGTACTTC; CDR3 protein: CASSEVQEETQYF; J gene: TRBJ2-5; D gene: -; V gene: TRBV2; clone size: -
CDR3 DNA: TGCGCCAGCAGTCAAGAGGGAGCGGGAGGAATTTCCACAGATACGCAGTATTTT; CDR3 protein: CASSQEGAGGISTDTQYF; J gene: TRBJ2-3; D gene: TRBD2; V gene: TRBV23-1; clone size: -
CDR3 DNA: TGTGCCACCAGCAGAGACAGGGCCCAAGAAGCTTTCTTT; CDR3 protein: CATSRDRAQEAFF; J gene: TRBJ1-1; D gene: -; V gene: TRBV15; clone size: -
CDR3 DNA: TGTGCCATCAGTGATGGGGGAAACACCATATATTTT; CDR3 protein: CAISDGGNTIYF; J gene: TRBJ1-3; D gene: -; V gene: TRBV10-3; clone size: -
CDR3 DNA: TGTGCCAGCTCCTCCCCCGAGCAGTTCGGGAGCACTGAAGCTTTCTTT; CDR3 protein: CASSSPEQFGSTEAFF; J gene: TRBJ1-1; D gene: -; V gene: TRBV18; clone size: -
CDR3 DNA: TGTGCCTGGGTCCGGGACAGGGGGTACGAGCAGTACTTC; CDR3 protein: CAWVRDRGYEQYF; J gene: TRBJ2-7; D gene: TRBD1; V gene: TRBV30; clone size: -
CDR3 DNA: TGCGCCAGCAGCCAAGCCCCCGGGACAGGGAGTCTCAATGAGCAGTTCTTC; CDR3 protein: CASSQAPGTGSLNEQFF; J gene: TRBJ2-1; D gene: TRBD1; V gene: TRBV4-1; clone size: -
CDR3 DNA: TGTGCCAGCAGCCTAACGGACAGGGCTAATCAGCCCCAGCATTTT; CDR3 protein: CASSLTDRANQPQHF; J gene: TRBJ1-5; D gene: TRBD1; V gene: TRBV7-9; clone size: -
CDR3 DNA: TGTGCCAGCAGCCCGATTCAAACAGGGGGAAACACTGAAGCTTTCTTT; CDR3 protein: CASSPIQTGGNTEAFF; J gene: TRBJ1-1; D gene: TRBD1; V gene: TRBV7-9; clone size: -
CDR3 DNA: TGTGCCAGTAGTATTTTAGGGGGCAAGGCTGAAGCTTTCTTT; CDR3 protein: CASSILGGKAEAFF; J gene: TRBJ1-1; D gene: TRBD1; V gene: TRBV19; clone size: -
CDR3 DNA: TGTGCCAGCAGAACACCCCCAGGGGGGGGACAGGGGGCTCAGAGCTATGGCTACACCTTC; CDR3 protein: CASRTPPGGGQGAQSYGYTF; J gene: TRBJ1-2; D gene: TRBD1; V gene: TRBV28; clone size: few
CDR3 DNA: TGTGCCAGTAGCCTATTAGCGGGAGGGCGGGAGACCCAGTACTTC; CDR3 protein: CASSLLAGGRETQYF; J gene: TRBJ2-5; D gene: TRBD2; V gene: TRBV19; clone size: -
CDR3 DNA: TGCGCCAGCAGCAAGACTAGTCCCTACAATGAGCAGTTCTTC; CDR3 protein: CASSKTSPYNEQFF; J gene: TRBJ2-1; D gene: -; V gene: TRBV5-1; clone size: -
CDR3 DNA: TGTGCCACCCAACTGGACGCAGGGCGGCGTGGCTACACCTTC; CDR3 protein: CATQLDAGRRGYTF; J gene: TRBJ1-2; D gene: -; V gene: TRBV6-5; clone size: once
CDR3 DNA: TGTGCCTGGACCCCCTACCGGGGAGATTTCTCCTATAATTCACCCCTCCACTTT; CDR3 protein: CAWTPYRGDFSYNSPLHF; J gene: TRBJ1-6; D gene: -; V gene: TRBV30; clone size: -
CDR3 DNA: TGTGCCAGCGGGACCGGGGGGGATACGCAGTATTTT; CDR3 protein: CASGTGGDTQYF; J gene: TRBJ2-3; D gene: TRBD2; V gene: TRBV6-1; clone size: -
CDR3 DNA: TGTGCCACCAGTGACGGCAGAAACACCATATATTTT; CDR3 protein: CATSDGRNTIYF; J gene: TRBJ1-3; D gene: -; V gene: TRBV24-1; clone size: -
CDR3 DNA: TGTGCCAGCAGCTTGGGAGCATACAATGAGCAGTTCTTC; CDR3 protein: CASSLGAYNEQFF; J gene: TRBJ2-1; D gene: -; V gene: TRBV5-5; clone size: -
CDR3 DNA: TGTGCCAGCTCAACCGGGGGGAAAGAGACCCAGTACTTC; CDR3 protein: CASSTGGKETQYF; J gene: TRBJ2-5; D gene: TRBD2; V gene: TRBV28; clone size: -
CDR3 DNA: TGTGCCAGCAGCTTAGGATGGGGGATCGAGACCCAGTACTTC; CDR3 protein: CASSLGWGIETQYF; J gene: TRBJ2-5; D gene: -; V gene: TRBV7-8; clone size: -